A selection of T cell receptor beta chains follows, all from one sample in a study of cytomegalovirus exposure and HLA in healthy donors. Measured with immunoSEQ multiplex PCR; TCRdb has only the in-frame clones, and not every one. Of roughly 160,000 clones in the sample, roughly two thirds were seen once. The specimen was PBMCs. These receptors were taken from a young woman in good health and CMV-seronegative. The CDR3 runs from the conserved cysteine through the conserved F or W. The order of the fields is V gene, J gene, D gene, clone size, CDR3 DNA, CDR3 protein. D genes are given only for firm matches. Size tells how often a clone was seen (once, few, many) or the class of an expanded clone, and some rows leave it out.

TRBV20-1	TRBJ2-1	-	once	TGCAGTGCTAGAGCCCCCCTGCAGTTCTTC	CSARAPLQFF
TRBV7-9	TRBJ1-5	-	-	TGTGCCAGCAGCTTATATGGGAGCGGGAATCAGCCCCAGCATTTT	CASSLYGSGNQPQHF
TRBV30	TRBJ2-7	TRBD2	-	TGTGCCTGGAGTGTTGCAGTGCGGGGGGCCTACGAGCAGTACTTC	CAWSVAVRGAYEQYF
TRBV7-9	TRBJ2-7	TRBD2	-	TGTGCCAGCAGCCCCGGGACTAGCGGGACACGGCAGTACTTC	CASSPGTSGTRQYF
TRBV9	TRBJ2-1	TRBD1	-	TGTGCCAGCAGCGCCAGACAGGGGTCCTACAATGAGCAGTTCTTC	CASSARQGSYNEQFF
TRBV6-6	TRBJ1-2	-	-	TGTGCCAGCAGTTCCCCCAGCGACTCTGGCTACACCTTC	CASSSPSDSGYTF
TRBV6-5	TRBJ1-1	TRBD1	-	TGTGCCAGCAGTTACGAAACCGGGACAGCGACTGAGGCTTTCTTT	CASSYETGTATEAFF
TRBV11-2	TRBJ2-3	-	-	TGTGCCAGCAGCTTCACCGGGAGTACAGATACGCAGTATTTT	CASSFTGSTDTQYF
TRBV27	TRBJ1-2	-	-	TGTGCCAGCAGTCCCTACCCAGGCCGAGGCTACACCTTC	CASSPYPGRGYTF
TRBV5-1	TRBJ2-1	TRBD2	-	TGCGCCAGCAGCTCAGCGGGGGGATACAATGAGCAGTTCTTC	CASSSAGGYNEQFF
TRBV5-1	TRBJ2-5	-	-	TGCGCCAGCAGCTTTGGAGGAACCCAAGAGACCCAGTACTTC	CASSFGGTQETQYF
TRBV7-2	TRBJ1-2	TRBD1	-	TGTGCCAGCAGTACGGGGACAGGGAAAAACTATGGCTACACCTTC	CASSTGTGKNYGYTF
TRBV5-4	TRBJ1-2	TRBD1	-	TGTGCCAGCAGCTTGGGTGGGGACAGGTGGGACTATGGCTACACCTTC	CASSLGGDRWDYGYTF
TRBV9	TRBJ2-1	-	-	TGTGCCAGCAGCGCTAGCCTCTCCTACAATGAGCAGTTCTTC	CASSASLSYNEQFF
TRBV2	TRBJ1-4	-	-	TGTGCCAGCACATTCTGGCTGCCCAATGAAAAACTGTTTTTT	CASTFWLPNEKLFF
TRBV28	TRBJ2-7	-	-	TGTGCCAGCAGTAGGGGCGGCAACGAGCAGTACTTC	CASSRGGNEQYF
TRBV18	TRBJ2-3	-	-	TGTGCCAGCTCACCAGGTCGCCTAGAATCAGATACGCAGTATTTT	CASSPGRLESDTQYF
TRBV5-1	TRBJ1-2	-	-	TGCGCCAGCAGCCTACTAGACCGGGGAGACTATGGCTACACCTTC	CASSLLDRGDYGYTF
TRBV28	TRBJ2-5	TRBD1	-	TGTGCCAGCAGTCCTCTGGGACAGGGGGCGACTGAGACCCAGTACTTC	CASSPLGQGATETQYF
TRBV7-2	TRBJ2-7	TRBD2	-	TGTGCCAGCAGCACCCGACTAGCCACCGAGCAGTACTTC	CASSTRLATEQYF
TRBV27	TRBJ2-3	TRBD2	-	TGTGCCAGCAGTGTCGGACTAGCGGGAGAACTAGATGCAGATACGCAGTATTTT	CASSVGLAGELDADTQYF
TRBV28	TRBJ1-4	TRBD1	-	TGTGCCAGCAGTCTTACCGGGACAGGGGGCGCAGGAAAACTGTTTTTT	CASSLTGTGGAGKLFF
TRBV5-4	TRBJ2-3	-	-	TGTGCCAGCAGCTCCAGACTTAGACCTAGCACAGATACGCAGTATTTT	CASSSRLRPSTDTQYF
TRBV5-1	TRBJ2-7	TRBD2	once	TGCGCCAGCAGCCACCTAGCGGGAGGTGTTGACGAGCAGTACTTC	CASSHLAGGVDEQYF
TRBV29-1	TRBJ2-1	TRBD2	-	TGCAGCGGCCTACCTAGACTAGCGAGGAATGAGCAGTTCTTC	CSGLPRLARNEQFF
TRBV4-2	TRBJ2-5	-	once	TGTGCCAGCAGCCAACTAACGGGAAGAGAAGAGACCCAGTACTTC	CASSQLTGREETQYF
TRBV28	TRBJ1-5	-	-	TGTGCCAGCAGCACCCCGACAGGTCTTTTAGTTACCCAGCATTTT	CASSTPTGLLVTQHF
TRBV7-9	TRBJ1-5	-	-	TGTGCCAGCAGTGTCGGCAATCAGCCCCAGCATTTT	CASSVGNQPQHF
TRBV19	TRBJ1-2	TRBD1	once	TGTGCCAGTAGTCCCAGGGGGATTAACTATGGCTACACCTTC	CASSPRGINYGYTF
TRBV9	TRBJ2-7	TRBD2	-	TGTGCCAGCAGCGTAGAACGGACTAGCTACGAGCAGTACTTC	CASSVERTSYEQYF
TRBV19	TRBJ2-5	TRBD2	-	TGTGCCAGTAGCCCCACTAGCGGGGCCCAAGAGACCCAGTACTTC	CASSPTSGAQETQYF
TRBV10-3	TRBJ1-1	-	few	TGTGCCATCAACCCAGGGGTTAACACTGAAGCTTTCTTT	CAINPGVNTEAFF
TRBV28	TRBJ1-5	TRBD1	-	TGTGCCAGCTCTCCGGGACAGGGTTTTGGTTTTGAGCCCCAGCATTTT	CASSPGQGFGFEPQHF
TRBV27	TRBJ1-5	-	-	TGTGCCAGCAGTTTACTCGACGGGCAGCCCCAGCATTTT	CASSLLDGQPQHF
TRBV7-9	TRBJ1-2	-	-	TGTGCCAGCAGCCCCCCCGGGGGGGCGAGTGGCTACACCTTC	CASSPPGGASGYTF
TRBV11-1	TRBJ2-5	TRBD1	-	TGTGCCAGCAGCTTCGACAGGGACGGGGAGACCCAGTACTTC	CASSFDRDGETQYF
TRBV28	TRBJ1-2	-	-	TGTGCCAGCAACGGTCGGGAGTATGGCTACACCTTC	CASNGREYGYTF
TRBV5-1	TRBJ1-1	-	-	TGCGCCAGCAGCCCCCGCGGGGGGCCGAACACTGAAGCTTTCTTT	CASSPRGGPNTEAFF
TRBV6-1	TRBJ1-5	TRBD1	-	TGTGCCAGCAGTGTTACCGGGACAGTATTCGAGCCCCAGCATTTT	CASSVTGTVFEPQHF
TRBV29-1	TRBJ2-1	TRBD2	once	TGCAGCGTTGTAGGACTAGCGGGAGGTACCTACAATGAGCAGTTCTTC	CSVVGLAGGTYNEQFF
TRBV27	TRBJ2-1	TRBD2	once	TGTGCCAGCAGTTTGGGGGGGGGCAATGAGCAGTTCTTC	CASSLGGGNEQFF
TRBV5-4	TRBJ2-7	TRBD1	-	TGTGCCAGCAGCGAGGGACAGGGATTTCTCGAGCAGTACTTC	CASSEGQGFLEQYF
TRBV7-9	TRBJ2-1	-	once	TGTGCCAGCAGCCCCCGAAGGGAGAATGAGCAGTTCTTC	CASSPRRENEQFF
TRBV5-1	TRBJ1-3	-	-	TGCGCCAGCAGCTTGACTTCCACTGGAAACACCATATATTTT	CASSLTSTGNTIYF
TRBV30	TRBJ2-4	TRBD1	-	TGTGCCTGGAGTCCCTGGGGACAGTCAAACATTCAGTACTTC	CAWSPWGQSNIQYF
TRBV19	TRBJ1-1	-	-	TGTGCCAGTAGTCTAAATGTGCAAACCTCCCGATACACTGAAGCTTTCTTT	CASSLNVQTSRYTEAFF
TRBV10-3	TRBJ1-2	-	-	TGTGCCATCAGTGAGTCGATGGTATTCGGGTCTGGCTACACCTTC	CAISESMVFGSGYTF
TRBV28	TRBJ2-5	TRBD2	-	TGTGCCAGCACCCCTTGGACGGCGGGGGAAGAGACCCAGTACTTC	CASTPWTAGEETQYF
TRBV5-4	TRBJ2-5	TRBD1	-	TGTGCCAGCAGCGGTGCCGGGACAGCGCTTCAAGAGACCCAGTACTTC	CASSGAGTALQETQYF
TRBV6-5	TRBJ1-2	-	-	TGTGCCAGCAGTTACTCAGAGGGGACTTATGGCTACACCTTC	CASSYSEGTYGYTF
TRBV2	TRBJ1-2	TRBD1	-	TGTGCCAGCAGTGAAGAGGGACAGACTAGTGGCTACACCTTC	CASSEEGQTSGYTF
TRBV15	TRBJ2-7	-	-	TGTGCCACCAGCAGACCAGGAACCTACGAGCAGTACTTC	CATSRPGTYEQYF
TRBV2	TRBJ2-1	-	-	TGTGCCAGCAATCCAGGGATGGGTGAGCAGTTCTTC	CASNPGMGEQFF